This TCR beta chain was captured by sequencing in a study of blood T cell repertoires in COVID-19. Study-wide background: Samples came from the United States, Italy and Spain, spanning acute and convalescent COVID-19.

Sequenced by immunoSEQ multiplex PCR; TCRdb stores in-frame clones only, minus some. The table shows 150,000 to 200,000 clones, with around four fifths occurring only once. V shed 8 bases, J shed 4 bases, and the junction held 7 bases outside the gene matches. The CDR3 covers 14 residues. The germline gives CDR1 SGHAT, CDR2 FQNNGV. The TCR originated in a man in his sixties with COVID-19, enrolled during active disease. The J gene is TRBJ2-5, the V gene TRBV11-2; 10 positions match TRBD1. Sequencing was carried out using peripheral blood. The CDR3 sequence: CASADRGLRETQYF. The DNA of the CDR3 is TGTGCCAGCGCCGACAGGGGGCTGAGAGAGACCCAGTACTTC.